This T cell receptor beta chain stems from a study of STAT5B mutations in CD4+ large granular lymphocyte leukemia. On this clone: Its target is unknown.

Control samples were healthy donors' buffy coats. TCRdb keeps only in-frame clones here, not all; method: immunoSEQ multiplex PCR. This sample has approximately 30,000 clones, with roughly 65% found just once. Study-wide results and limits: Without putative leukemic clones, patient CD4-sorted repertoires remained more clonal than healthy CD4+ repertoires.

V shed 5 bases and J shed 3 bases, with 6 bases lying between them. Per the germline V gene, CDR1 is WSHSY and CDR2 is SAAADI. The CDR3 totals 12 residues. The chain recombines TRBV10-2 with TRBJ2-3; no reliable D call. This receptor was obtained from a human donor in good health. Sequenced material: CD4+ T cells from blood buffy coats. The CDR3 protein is CASSPETDTQYF. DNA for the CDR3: TGCGCCAGCAGTCCCGAAACAGATACGCAGTATTTT.